Listed here are 26 T cell receptor beta chains from one sample, sequenced in a study of PD-1 blockade in classical Hodgkin lymphoma. Autologous stem cell transplantation was followed by relapse in every patient, and brentuximab vedotin exposure varied. Some clones are missing from TCRdb's copy, which holds only in-frame ones; the method was immunoSEQ multiplex PCR. The table shows more than 70,000 clones, with nearly 95% occurring only once. Material: peripheral blood mononuclear cells (PBMCs), obtained before the second cycle of nivolumab. Source of these receptors: a human donor with classical Hodgkin lymphoma.

The chain combines TRBV5-6 with TRBJ2-3; the match to TRBD2 covers 10 bases. After removal of 4 bases from V and 1 base from J, the junction contained 9 bases not matched to a gene. The CDR3 is made up of 17 amino acids. CDR1 is SGHDT, CDR2 YYEEEE, per germline. The CDR3 loop reads CASSQLAGDWGTDTQYF. CDR3 DNA: TGTGCCAGCAGCCAGCTAGCGGGAGATTGGGGCACAGATACGCAGTATTTT.

The CDR3 sequence is CSLGGLAGGEQFF. The CDR3 DNA reads TGCAGCCTCGGAGGACTAGCGGGGGGTGAGCAGTTCTTC. The rearrangement links TRBV29-1 to TRBJ2-1; 14 bases are a match to TRBD2. The germline V gene encodes CDR1 SQVTM and CDR2 ANQGSEA. Trimming cost V 8 bases and J 9 bases; bases outside gene matches: 6. The CDR3 spans 13 residues.

V usage is TRBV7-9 and J usage is TRBJ2-5; 8 bases are a match to TRBD1. This CDR3 is built from 16 residues. Germline V CDR1 and CDR2: SEHNR, FQNEAQ (reference sequence). The V and J ends lost 6 bases and 1 base, in that order; junction bases with no gene match: 10. CDR3 region: CASSLQGVLLQETQYF. The CDR3 nucleotides are TGTGCCAGCAGTTTACAGGGGGTCCTACTCCAAGAGACCCAGTACTTC.

This chain uses TRBV7-6 with TRBJ2-5; D may correspond to TRBD1 or TRBD2 (5 bases each). The CDR3 runs 15 residues. In germline, CDR1 is SGHVS, CDR2 FNYEAQ. The germline V and J ends were trimmed by 3 bases and 2 bases, with 13 bases remaining between them. CDR3 protein: CASSFPGQQQETQYF. The CDR3 coding sequence is TGTGCCAGCAGCTTTCCGGGGCAACAACAAGAGACCCAGTACTTC.

The chain employs TRBV2 and TRBJ2-1; D tentatively reads TRBD1 or TRBD2 (6 bases each). This CDR3 contains 14 residues. V lost 8 bases and J 6 bases, leaving 17 bases between the germline ends. Germline CDR1 SNHLY, CDR2 FYNNEI. The chain's CDR3 is CASPGARWGNEQFF. CDR3 nucleotide sequence: TGTGCCAGCCCGGGGGCTAGGTGGGGCAATGAGCAGTTCTTC.

V gene TRBV30 combines with J gene TRBJ1-2; 8 bases fit TRBD1. V lost 4 bases and J lost 8; bases outside the gene matches: 9. There are 13 residues in the CDR3. Germline-derived CDR1 and CDR2 are GTSNPN and SVGIG (reference sequence). The CDR3 nucleotides are TGTGCCTGGAATTCGGGACAGGCTTTCGGCTACACCTTC. It codes for CAWNSGQAFGYTF.

This clone was counted a single time. The chain joins TRBV6-4 to TRBJ1-5; D remains ambiguous. Trimming removed 2 bases at V and 4 bases at J, with 6 bases between. The CDR3 consists of 13 residues. Germline CDR1 is MRHNA and CDR2 is SNTAGT. The CDR3 sequence is CASSDEVNQPQHF. Written as DNA, the CDR3 is TGTGCCAGCAGTGACGAGGTAAATCAGCCCCAGCATTTT.

J is TRBJ2-1 and V is TRBV1; TRBD2, the table's D call, was not compared with the DNA. TRBV1 is reported as a pseudogene. The CDR3 loop spans 15 amino acids. The DNA of the CDR3 is TGCACCAGCAGCCACGGGACTAACTCCTACAATGAGCAGTTCTTC. It codes for CTSSHGTNSYNEQFF.

This chain uses TRBV7-9 with TRBJ2-7; TRBD2 matches at 7 bases. Looked up from germline, CDR1 is SEHNR and CDR2 is FQNEAQ (reference sequence). This CDR3 comprises 14 residues. J was trimmed by 2 bases and V by 5 bases; bases with no gene match: 6. The CDR3 loop is CASSVLADTYEQYF. CDR3 nucleotide sequence: TGTGCCAGCAGCGTCCTAGCGGATACCTACGAGCAGTACTTC.

V and J are TRBV18 and TRBJ1-4; perhaps TRBD1 as D (6 bases). The germline gives CDR1 KGHSH, CDR2 LQKENI. The CDR3 is made up of 14 amino acids. The V end was cut by 5 bases, the J end by 8 bases, with 15 bases between. The CDR3 here is CASSSTGGGEKLFF. CDR3 nucleotide sequence: TGTGCCAGCTCATCCACAGGAGGGGGGGAAAAACTGTTTTTT. The complete variable domain, with remaining parts taken from reference TRBV18 and TRBJ1-4, reads NAGVMQNPRHLVRRRGQEARLRCSPMKGHSHVYWYRQLPEEGLKFMVYLQKENIIDESGMPKERFSAEFPKEGPSILRIQQVVRGDSAAYFCASSSTGGGEKLFFGSGTQLSVL.

On this clone itself: At one of its ends the junction is not consistent with the germline gene, which may arise from a read error. This chain uses TRBV7-2 with TRBJ2-1, with no clear D. CDR3 size: 11 residues. Germline CDR1 is SGHTA and CDR2 is FQGNSA. CDR3 DNA sequence: TGTGCCAGCAGCTTCATCAATAAGCAGTTCTTC. Translated: CASSFINKQFF.

The chain uses TRBV30 and TRBJ2-1; 8 bases are shared with TRBD1. Germline loops: CDR1 GTSNPN, CDR2 SVGIG (reference sequence). This CDR3 comprises 16 residues. The junction had 10 bases not matched to a gene; V was cut back by 3 bases and J by 3 bases. The CDR3 coding sequence is TGTGCCTGGAGAAAAATGGGACAGGATAACTACAATGAGCAGTTCTTC. This encodes CAWRKMGQDNYNEQFF. Based on the CDR3 plus reference TRBV30 and TRBJ2-1, the full variable domain is SQTIHQWPATLVQPVGSPLSLECTVEGTSNPNLYWYRQAAGRGLQLLFYSVGIGQISSEVPQNLSASRPQDRQFILSSKKLLLSDSGFYLCAWRKMGQDNYNEQFFGPGTRLTVL.

The chain couples TRBV6-5 to TRBJ1-1; D call uncertain. The CDR3 is 14 residues long. Trimming pared 5 bases from V and 10 bases from J, leaving 20 bases between. Per germline, CDR1 MNHEY and CDR2 SVGAGI. The CDR3 loop is CASSDRPGGGRAFF. Here the CDR3 DNA reads TGTGCCAGCAGTGACCGGCCTGGAGGAGGGAGAGCTTTCTTT.

The gene calls are TRBV2 and TRBJ1-5; D perhaps matches TRBD1 (6 bases). Trimming left V 5 bases short and J 4 bases short, with 21 bases between. This CDR3 has 17 residues. Germline assignment: CDR1 SNHLY and CDR2 FYNNEI. The CDR3 reads CASSISLWGQGNQPQHF. Here the CDR3 DNA reads TGTGCCAGCAGTATTTCACTATGGGGACAAGGGAATCAGCCCCAGCATTTT.

There are many counts of this clone. This CDR3 is also generated by other DNA sequences in the sample. The chain is built from TRBV29-1 and TRBJ2-2, with a possible D match to TRBD2 (6 bases). Between the trimmed V and J ends, which lost 3 bases and 0 bases, there was a span of 11 bases. The CDR3 is 15 residues long. The germline CDR1 and CDR2 sequences are SQVTM and ANQGSEA. The CDR3 DNA sequence: TGCAGCGTTGATCCCGGCGGGGCGAACACCGGGGAGCTGTTTTTT. This codes for CSVDPGGANTGELFF.

The chain combines TRBV28 with TRBJ2-7; 10 nucleotides match TRBD1. J lost 4 bases, V lost 1 base, and 7 bases had no gene match. The germline V gene has CDR1 MDHEN and CDR2 SYDVKM. This CDR3 is 16 amino acids long. The DNA of the CDR3 is TGTGCCAGCAGTTTATACCAGGGACAGGGGTTTTACGAGCAGTACTTC. Residues: CASSLYQGQGFYEQYF.

The rearrangement joins TRBV29-1 to TRBJ2-1; 13 bases are shared with TRBD2. Unmatched junction bases numbered 7, after V lost 6 bases and J lost 8 bases. In germline, CDR1 is SQVTM, CDR2 ANQGSEA. CDR3 length equals 14 residues. CDR3 protein: CSVGGLAGADEQFF. In DNA, the CDR3 is TGCAGCGTCGGTGGACTAGCGGGAGCCGATGAGCAGTTCTTC.

The chain has TRBV5-8 and TRBJ2-7, with 8 positions matching TRBD1. The germline V gene encodes CDR1 SGHTS and CDR2 YDEGEE. V dropped 2 bases and J dropped 4; count of bases not matched to a gene: 8. The CDR3 covers 15 residues. This chain's CDR3 is CASSFRGLTLYEQYF. In nucleotides, the CDR3 is TGTGCCAGCAGCTTCAGGGGGCTTACCCTTTACGAGCAGTACTTC. Looking up the rest from reference TRBV5-8 and TRBJ2-7 gives the full variable domain: EAGVTQSPTHLIKTRGQQATLRCSPISGHTSVYWYQQALGLGLQFLLWYDEGEERNRGNFPPRFSGRQFPNYSSELNVNALELEDSALYLCASSFRGLTLYEQYFGPGTRLTVT.

This chain uses TRBV7-2 with TRBJ2-7; 9 bases line up with TRBD2. The CDR3 has 15 residues. Per germline, CDR1 SGHTA and CDR2 FQGNSA. Trimming took 3 bases from V and 3 from J; bases not matched to a gene: 6. DNA of the CDR3: TGTGCCAGCAGCTTCTATGCGGGAGGGGTCTACGAGCAGTACTTC. It translates to CASSFYAGGVYEQYF.

The chain links TRBV9 to TRBJ1-2; D perhaps matches TRBD1 (5 bases). Germline lookup yields CDR1 SGDLS and CDR2 YYNGEE. Trimming shortened V by 0 bases and J by 4 bases, and 13 bases separated the two germline ends. The CDR3 runs to 15 residues. CDR3 in amino acids: CASSVGLGGTYGYTF. The CDR3 DNA sequence: TGTGCCAGCAGCGTAGGGCTCGGGGGGACCTATGGCTACACCTTC.

J is TRBJ2-7 and V is TRBV27; D gene uncertain. The germline V and J ends were trimmed by 4 bases and 3 bases, with 10 bases remaining between them. Germline CDR1 and CDR2: MNHEY and SMNVEV (reference sequence). The CDR3 totals 13 residues. The CDR3 protein is CASSSPSGYEQYF. The DNA for the CDR3 is TGTGCCAGCAGTTCCCCCTCCGGCTACGAGCAGTACTTC.

This chain uses TRBV6-6 with TRBJ2-5; a possible D gene is TRBD1 (6 bases). V lost 6 bases and J lost 6, with 11 bases in between. Germline CDR1 and CDR2: MNHNY and SVGAGI (reference sequence). The CDR3 sequence is 12 residues long. This CDR3 is CASSPQGKTQYF. CDR3 DNA: TGTGCCAGCAGCCCACAGGGAAAGACCCAGTACTTC.

This clone was counted between two and nine times. The J gene is TRBJ1-2, the V gene TRBV6-4; D is possibly TRBD1 (6 bases). The CDR3 runs to 16 residues. The germline CDR1 and CDR2 sequences are MRHNA and SNTAGT. Trimming shortened V by 4 bases and J by 0 bases, and 15 bases separated the two germline ends. This CDR3 reads CASSVEGHGTNYGYTF. The DNA for the CDR3 is TGTGCCAGCAGTGTCGAGGGACACGGCACTAACTATGGCTACACCTTC.

The V and J genes are TRBV19 and TRBJ2-1; TRBD2 matches 9 bases. Germline CDR1 reads LNHDA; CDR2 reads SQIVND (reference sequence). The CDR3 length is 16 residues. V lost 2 bases and J lost 0; bases outside the gene matches: 2. The CDR3 here is CASSIRSGSSYNEQFF. CDR3 bases: TGTGCCAGTAGTATACGTAGCGGGAGCTCCTACAATGAGCAGTTCTTC.

The chain is built from TRBV4-2 and TRBJ1-5; D gene uncertain. V was clipped by 3 bases and J by 7 bases, with 16 bases between them. Germline lookup yields CDR1 LGHNA and CDR2 YNFKEQ. This CDR3 has 15 residues. The chain's CDR3 is CASSQILDAPQPQHF. Written as DNA, the CDR3 is TGTGCCAGCAGCCAGATACTGGACGCCCCCCAGCCCCAGCATTTT.

The chain is built from TRBV28 and TRBJ2-7; weak D call: TRBD1 (5 bases). V lost 4 bases and J 1 base, leaving 17 bases between the germline ends. The CDR3 is made up of 16 amino acids. Germline assignment: CDR1 MDHEN and CDR2 SYDVKM. CDR3 sequence: CASSSSDSLPSYEQYF. The CDR3 DNA reads as TGTGCCAGCAGTTCCTCAGACAGTCTCCCATCCTACGAGCAGTACTTC.